The following is a T cell receptor (beta chain) sequence with its context. The PCR ran on 60 Vbeta and 13 Jbeta primers. Some clones are missing from TCRdb's copy, which holds only in-frame ones; the method was immunoSEQ multiplex PCR. This repertoire shows approximately 51,000 clones, 65% to 85% found once; its top ten account for about 2.5%. This specimen belongs to a study of cytomegalovirus exposure and HLA in healthy donors. Per the germline V gene, CDR1 is SGHKS and CDR2 is YYEKEE (reference sequence). V lost 4 bases and J lost 4, with 23 bases in between. The CDR3 covers 17 residues. V and J are TRBV5-5 and TRBJ1-2; the D gene is possibly TRBD1 (5 bases). This receptor was taken from a boy aged 10-17 years in good health and CMV-seropositive. The sequencing sample was made of PBMCs. The CDR3 here is CASSGPLPGALGYGYTF. CDR3 DNA: TGTGCCAGCAGCGGCCCTCTACCTGGGGCCCTTGGCTATGGCTACACCTTC.